This TCR beta chain was recovered during a study of radiotherapy plus CTLA-4 blockade in lung cancer. Assay used: immunoSEQ multiplex PCR; TCRdb lists only in-frame clones, some missing. Seen here are about 30,000 clones, about 80% observed once, and the top ten hold approximately 16%. V was clipped by 0 bases and J by 4 bases; unmatched bases: 3. CDR1 and CDR2 from the germline V gene are SGHRS and YFSETQ. The CDR3 is 15 amino acids. The sequence derives from a human donor with non-small cell lung cancer that progressed on radiotherapy plus ipilimumab. Sequencing used peripheral blood, obtained from a patient treated with radiotherapy plus ipilimumab. The V gene is TRBV5-1, the J gene TRBJ1-1, with 10 bases that match TRBD1. The CDR3 is CASSLAGTGVTEAFF. CDR3 coding DNA: TGCGCCAGCAGCTTGGCCGGGACAGGGGTCACTGAAGCTTTCTTT.